This T cell receptor (beta chain) stems from a study of beta chain features in type 1 diabetes. Germline values: CDR1 MNHEY, CDR2 SMNVEV (reference sequence). The CDR3 is 15 amino acids. Trimming cost V 6 bases and J 0 bases; bases outside gene matches: 7. Reverse transcription of all isolated RNA meant that expressed TCRB transcripts were sequenced. TCRdb's copy holds only in-frame clones and misses some; the assay was immunoSEQ multiplex PCR. The data hold 300,000 to 350,000 clones, with 13% observed a single time. Overall study results and limits: Type 1 diabetes patients had TCRB CDR3s that were shorter (moderately but significantly so) in all four CD4+ subsets.

As concerns this clone: As yet, its antigen is unknown.

The rearrangement links TRBV27 to TRBJ2-7; the match to TRBD2 covers 8 bases. This TCR was recovered from a woman aged 18-29 years with type 1 diabetes. The sample comprised naive CD4+ T cells from blood. The CDR3 DNA reads as TGTGCCAGCAGGCGGGGGGATAGGAGCTCCTACGAGCAGTACTTC. This codes for CASRRGDRSSYEQYF.